The next 30 T cell receptor beta chains were all read from a single sample in a study of radiotherapy plus CTLA-4 blockade in lung cancer. Assay used: immunoSEQ multiplex PCR; TCRdb lists only in-frame clones, some missing. This sample carries about 68,000 clones, around 79% of them seen once, and the ten largest clones take roughly 9.7%. The sample consisted of peripheral blood, taken from a patient treated with radiotherapy plus ipilimumab. The receptors were sampled from a human donor with non-small cell lung cancer who had a complete response to radiotherapy plus ipilimumab.

The chain recombines TRBV4-1 with TRBJ2-3; 7 nucleotides line up with TRBD2. V lost 1 base and J lost 2; bases outside the gene matches: 3. The CDR3 is made up of 15 amino acids. Germline V gene sequence: CDR1 MGHRA, CDR2 YSYEKL. CDR3 region: CASSQGGTNTDTQYF. In nucleotides, the CDR3 is TGCGCCAGCAGCCAAGGGGGGACTAACACAGATACGCAGTATTTT.

The genes are TRBV27 and TRBJ1-1, with a tentative D call TRBD1 (6 bases). CDR3 length: 14 residues. Germline CDR1 is MNHEY and CDR2 is SMNVEV (reference sequence). V dropped 5 bases and J dropped 5 bases, with 15 bases sitting between them. The CDR3 here is CASSPEGVRTEAFF. In nucleotides, the CDR3 is TGTGCCAGCAGTCCCGAGGGGGTCAGGACTGAAGCTTTCTTT.

Turning to this clone: In this CDR3 the conserved last residue, phenylalanine or tryptophan, is missing, so a read error is likely. The rearrangement uses TRBV7-2 and TRBJ1-1, with 8 positions matching TRBD1. Per germline, CDR1 SGHTA and CDR2 FQGNSA. V dropped 4 bases and J dropped 11; count of bases not matched to a gene: 12. CDR3 size: 14 residues. The chain's CDR3 is CASSSFTDRAKAFV. CDR3 DNA: TGTGCCAGCAGCTCATTCACGGACAGGGCTAAGGCTTTCGTT.

The rearrangement links TRBV18 to TRBJ1-2; the D gene is possibly TRBD1 (5 bases). The CDR3 totals 14 residues. In germline, CDR1 is KGHSH, CDR2 LQKENI. Trimming pared 3 bases from V and 3 bases from J, leaving 11 bases between. CDR3 sequence (DNA): TGTGCCAGCTCACCGTACGACAGAGACTATGGCTACACCTTC. It yields the protein CASSPYDRDYGYTF.

The gene calls are TRBV11-2 and TRBJ1-1, with 8 bases fitting TRBD1. CDR1 and CDR2 (germline): SGHAT, FQNNGV. This CDR3 spans 15 amino acids. The V gene end was trimmed by 5 bases and the J gene end by 0 bases; junction bases not matched to a gene: 5. This CDR3 is CASSPMTGVNTEAFF. The CDR3 DNA reads as TGTGCCAGCAGCCCCATGACAGGGGTGAACACTGAAGCTTTCTTT.

The chain is built from TRBV6-1 and TRBJ2-1, with 11 bases that match TRBD2. The length of the CDR3 is 15 residues. CDR1 is MNHNS and CDR2 is SASEGT in the germline V gene. The V gene end was trimmed by 6 bases and the J gene end by 5 bases; junction bases not matched to a gene: 6. The CDR3 sequence: CASRVAGGRDNEQFF. As DNA, the CDR3 is TGTGCCAGCAGGGTAGCGGGGGGGCGCGACAATGAGCAGTTCTTC.

The rearrangement links TRBV6-4 to TRBJ2-7; D might be TRBD2 (6 bases). This CDR3 region has 16 residues. The germline V gene encodes CDR1 MRHNA and CDR2 SNTAGT. V lost 6 bases and J 7 bases, leaving 25 bases between the germline ends. CDR3 sequence (DNA): TGTGCCAGCAGGAGGGAAGCGGGTATCTTGGGAAGGGAGCAGTACGTC. This codes for CASRREAGILGREQYV.

The genes are TRBV6-6 and TRBJ1-3; TRBD1 matches 8 bases. J lost 2 bases, V lost 2 bases, and 2 bases had no gene match. There are 15 residues in the CDR3. Germline V gene lookup returns CDR1 MNHNY and CDR2 SVGAGI (reference sequence). The DNA for the CDR3 is TGTGCCAGCAGTTACACGGACAGGGCTGGAAACACCATATATTTT. Its protein is CASSYTDRAGNTIYF.

This clone showed up just a few times. This chain links TRBV4-1 with TRBJ2-2; D remains unclear. With 1 base removed from V and 6 bases from J, the gap between germline ends came to 3 bases. The V gene's germline CDR1 is MGHRA and CDR2 YSYEKL. The CDR3 consists of 12 residues. Written as DNA, the CDR3 is TGCGCCAGCAGCCAAGTCCCCGGGGAGCTGTTTTTT. Translation: CASSQVPGELFF.

The chain carries TRBV11-3 and TRBJ1-2, with 11 bases aligning to TRBD1. The ends lost 8 bases at V and 2 bases at J; junction bases unmatched: 1. The CDR3 totals 13 residues. CDR1 and CDR2 from the germline V gene are SGHNT and YENEEA. Here the CDR3 DNA reads TGTGCCAGCGGGACAGGGGGAAACTATGGCTACACCTTC. Protein sequence: CASGTGGNYGYTF.

This clone was detected once. The V gene is TRBV4-1, the J gene TRBJ2-1, with D possibly being TRBD2 (6 bases). V was clipped by 4 bases and J by 10 bases, with 23 bases between them. CDR3 length: 16 residues. CDR1 and CDR2 from the germline V gene are MGHRA and YSYEKL. This CDR3 reads CASSLRFGPGAHEQFF. The DNA of the CDR3 is TGCGCCAGCAGCCTACGTTTTGGTCCGGGAGCTCACGAGCAGTTCTTC.

The chain employs TRBV5-1 and TRBJ1-1; D perhaps matches TRBD1 (5 bases). V was shortened by 7 bases and J by 2 bases, with 9 bases between the two germline ends. This CDR3 comprises 12 residues. Germline values: CDR1 SGHRS, CDR2 YFSETQ. For the CDR3, the DNA is TGCGCCAGCGCGACAGAAAACACTGAAGCTTTCTTT. As protein: CASATENTEAFF.

The rearrangement links TRBV10-3 to TRBJ2-2; tentative D call: TRBD2 (6 bases). Germline V lookup: CDR1 ENHRY, CDR2 SYGVKD. The CDR3 length is 14 residues. V shed 4 bases and J shed 4 bases, with 10 bases lying between them. CDR3 DNA sequence: TGTGCCATCAGTGGGCGGGATCGCACCGGGGAGCTGTTTTTT. Its protein product is CAISGRDRTGELFF.

The rearrangement uses TRBV18 and TRBJ1-1; unclear D gene. CDR3 length equals 14 residues. V was pared by 3 bases and J by 3 bases, with 11 bases between. Per germline, CDR1 KGHSH and CDR2 LQKENI. The CDR3: CASSPNRRDTEAFF. CDR3 coding DNA: TGTGCCAGCTCACCCAACAGAAGGGACACTGAAGCTTTCTTT.

This clone showed up just a few times. The rearrangement joins TRBV11-3 to TRBJ1-3, with 8 bases lining up with TRBD1. Germline assignment: CDR1 SGHNT and CDR2 YENEEA. V trimming: 5 bases; J trimming: 2 bases; junction bases outside the gene matches: 5. This CDR3 is 15 amino acids long. In DNA form, the CDR3 reads TGTGCCAGCAGCCCCAGGACAGGGCCTGGAAACACCATATATTTT. Its protein is CASSPRTGPGNTIYF.

The rearrangement uses TRBV18 and TRBJ1-3; D gene unclear. This CDR3 has 12 amino acids. The germline V and J ends were trimmed by 2 bases and 6 bases, with 5 bases remaining between them. Looked up from germline, CDR1 is KGHSH and CDR2 is LQKENI. The DNA for the CDR3 is TGTGCCAGCTCACCAGGGGAAAACACCATATATTTT. As protein: CASSPGENTIYF.

This clone was detected once. The chain has TRBV11-3 and TRBJ2-3, with 11 bases lining up with TRBD2. The CDR3 is 13 residues long. The J segment lost 14 bases and the V segment lost 4 bases, leaving 8 bases of the junction unmatched. The germline CDR1 and CDR2 sequences are SGHNT and YENEEA. The CDR3: CASSSSTSGGPYF. The CDR3 DNA is TGTGCCAGCAGCTCTAGTACTAGCGGGGGCCCGTATTTT. Using reference TRBV11-3 and TRBJ2-3 for the parts outside the CDR3, the full variable domain is EAGVVQSPRYKIIEKKQPVAFWCNPISGHNTLYWYLQNLGQGPELLIRYENEEAVDDSQLPKDRFSAERLKGVDSTLKIQPAELGDSAVYLCASSSSTSGGPYFGPGTRLTVL.

The chain joins TRBV7-9 to TRBJ2-5; TRBD2 is a possible D gene (7 bases). The CDR3 is made up of 19 amino acids. CDR1 is SEHNR and CDR2 is FQNEAQ in the germline V gene (reference sequence). The V gene lost 5 bases and the J gene lost 4 bases, with 29 bases spanning the gap. DNA for the CDR3: TGTGCCAGCAGCCCCCGGGGAGGGGGGGACCAAAAAGTGGGAGAGACCCAGTACTTC. Translated, it gives CASSPRGGGDQKVGETQYF.

The rearrangement uses TRBV7-9 and TRBJ1-1, with D perhaps matching TRBD1 (6 bases). There are 13 residues in the CDR3. The V end was cut by 4 bases, the J end by 4 bases, with 10 bases between. Germline assignment: CDR1 SEHNR and CDR2 FQNEAQ (reference sequence). The CDR3: CASSSGGPTEAFF. The CDR3 nucleotides read TGTGCCAGCAGCTCCGGGGGGCCCACTGAAGCTTTCTTT.

This rearrangement joins TRBV27 to TRBJ2-5, with D tentatively TRBD1 (6 bases). The CDR3 contains 16 residues. V was pared by 5 bases and J by 5 bases, with 21 bases between. From germline, CDR1 is MNHEY and CDR2 SMNVEV (reference sequence). The CDR3 coding sequence is TGTGCCAGCAGTAGATTATACCCACAGGGTCGGGAGACCCAGTACTTC. This encodes CASSRLYPQGRETQYF.

J is TRBJ1-3 and V is TRBV5-1; unclear D gene. Germline CDR1 SGHRS, CDR2 YFSETQ. V gave up 2 bases and J gave up 7 bases, with 22 bases separating them. The CDR3 covers 17 residues. The chain's CDR3 is CASSLLAAPGIKNTIYF. CDR3 in DNA: TGCGCCAGCAGCTTACTAGCCGCCCCGGGAATAAAGAACACCATATATTTT.

The V and J genes are TRBV7-9 and TRBJ2-7; D gene ambiguous. Germline V gives CDR1 SEHNR, CDR2 FQNEAQ (reference sequence). The CDR3 loop spans 14 amino acids. The V gene lost 8 bases and the J gene lost 2 bases, with 16 bases spanning the gap. The CDR3 coding sequence is TGTGCCAGCTCCCTTGGGCAGCATACCTACGAGCAGTACTTC. Translation: CASSLGQHTYEQYF.

The chain links TRBV28 to TRBJ2-5; TRBD1 agrees at 8 bases. Germline loops: CDR1 MDHEN, CDR2 SYDVKM. This CDR3 region has 14 residues. V trimming: 5 bases; J trimming: 2 bases; junction bases outside the gene matches: 4. CDR3 DNA: TGTGCCAGCAGTCCATGGACAGGGCAAGAGACCCAGTACTTC. Its translation is CASSPWTGQETQYF.

The chain employs TRBV5-1 and TRBJ2-1; 11 nucleotides agree with TRBD2. In germline, CDR1 is SGHRS, CDR2 YFSETQ. The J segment lost 8 bases and the V segment lost 2 bases, leaving 9 bases of the junction unmatched. This CDR3 region has 16 residues. The CDR3 spells CASSFTSLAGGDEQFF. DNA for the CDR3: TGCGCCAGCAGCTTCACCTCTCTAGCGGGGGGTGATGAGCAGTTCTTC.

The CDR3, as DNA: TGCGCCAGCAGCTCCGGGGCCGGGGTCGATCAAGAGACCCAGTACTTC. This sequence encodes CASSSGAGVDQETQYF. The chain employs TRBV5-1 and TRBJ2-5; D is perhaps TRBD1 or TRBD2 (5 bases each). Trimming removed 3 bases at V and 2 bases at J, with 17 bases between. This CDR3 comprises 16 residues. Germline-derived CDR1 and CDR2 are SGHRS and YFSETQ.

This chain joins TRBV5-1 and TRBJ1-1, with 7 nucleotides matching TRBD1. Germline assignment: CDR1 SGHRS and CDR2 YFSETQ. The ends lost 0 bases at V and 8 bases at J; junction bases unmatched: 4. This CDR3 contains 13 residues. The CDR3 nucleotides are TGCGCCAGCAGCTTGGTGGCAGGGGGAGAAGCTTTCTTT. Its translation: CASSLVAGGEAFF.

This clone was observed once. The V call is TRBV11-2, the J call TRBJ1-2; 8 bases are shared with TRBD1. V dropped 5 bases and J dropped 1; count of bases not matched to a gene: 9. Germline loops: CDR1 SGHAT, CDR2 FQNNGV. CDR3 length equals 16 residues. CDR3 amino acids: CASSPTGQGLNYGYTF. The CDR3 nucleotides are TGTGCCAGCAGCCCTACCGGACAGGGTCTTAACTATGGCTACACCTTC.

The rearrangement joins TRBV7-2 to TRBJ2-1; 13 bases fit TRBD2. The CDR3 totals 15 residues. Looked up from germline, CDR1 is SGHTA and CDR2 is FQGNSA. V dropped 3 bases and J dropped 9; count of bases not matched to a gene: 5. Written as DNA, the CDR3 is TGTGCCAGCAGCTTCACTAGCGGGGGGGATATTGAGCAGTTCTTC. Residues: CASSFTSGGDIEQFF.

For the CDR3, the DNA is TGTGCCAGCAGCTTTTTAACGGGAGTGAACACCGGGGAGCTGTTTTTT. Protein sequence: CASSFLTGVNTGELFF. The chain combines TRBV7-2 with TRBJ2-2; D might be TRBD2 (6 bases). V lost 3 bases and J 1 base, leaving 12 bases between the germline ends. Germline V gene lookup returns CDR1 SGHTA and CDR2 FQGNSA. This CDR3 is built from 16 residues.

The chain links TRBV5-4 to TRBJ2-7; possible D gene TRBD1, 5 bases. Germline lookup yields CDR1 SGHNT and CDR2 YYREEE (reference sequence). The CDR3 sequence is 12 residues long. Trimming removed 5 bases from V and 5 bases from J, with 11 bases in between. CDR3 coding DNA: TGTGCCAGCAGTCTCCAGGGAAACGAGCAGTACGTC. This codes for CASSLQGNEQYV.